This T cell receptor (beta chain) was identified during a study of molecular identifiers for immune sequencing clone quantification. Study outcomes and limitations: For effector cells, clones above 20 RNA copies held over 98% of molecules; for naive cells, under 1%.

This CDR3 has 13 amino acids. The V end was cut by 2 bases, the J end by 7 bases, with 12 bases between. Germline V CDR1 and CDR2: MDHEN, SYDVKM. Naive CD8 library inputs spanned about 17,000 to 1,100,000 sorted cells and 10%, 30% or 50% RNA. Naive CD8 T cells underwent sorting with the CD8+CD4-CCR7+CD45RA+ definition. Notes on this clonotype: What it recognizes is unknown.

Generation of bulk TCR libraries relied on previously described methods and listed TCR primers. From the PCR reads, TCRdb called clonotypes with MiXCR, one entry per CDR3 protein. This sample yields about 640,000 distinct CDR3 sequences, of which 20% are seen a single time; roughly 0.85% belongs to the top ten. This chain connects TRBV28 to TRBJ2-7; possibly TRBD1 for D (5 bases). The material sequenced was naive CD8+ T cells from blood, with Jurkat cell RNA spiked in. The subset is: FACS-sorted CD8+CD4-CCR7+CD45RA+ naive T cells. The receptor comes from a human donor in good health. Some libraries in this study had Jurkat cell RNA spiked in. CDR3 nucleotide sequence: TGTGCCAGCAGTTTACCCTCAGGACAAGAGCAGTACTTC. Protein: CASSLPSGQEQYF.